One TCR beta chain is described in this entry. Its specific antigen is unknown. No base qualities exist here, and no much larger clone lies one base off it. The germline V gene provides CDR1 LGHNA and CDR2 YNFKEQ. Trimming at the junction amounts to 1 base on V and 0 bases on J, and the germline ends lie 7 bases apart. From the cysteine up to the phenylalanine, the CDR3 has a length of 15 residues. The entry retains the CDR3 DNA only, 45 bases that are in frame from base 1. This specimen belongs to a study of blood T cell repertoires in COVID-19 (TCRdb year 2020). Looking at the study overall: Samples covering the acute and convalescent phases of COVID-19 were provided by collaborators in the United States, Italy and Spain. The prospective study material was composed of cDNA or gDNA derived from T cells, B-cell-depleted T cells, or PBMCs. The dataset comprised deeply sampled blood TCRbeta repertoires from subjects exposed to, actively infected with, or recovered from COVID-19. The repertoires were released in a freely available public database intended as a resource for research on the immune response to SARS-CoV-2. The samples were drawn from two sources: the first 160 participants of the ongoing ImmuneRACE study, and 1,200 or so subjects contributed by 6 global collaborators. Nearly every sample came with metadata listing a de-identified subject ID, COVID-19 status, age in years and sex. Where available, HLA class I and class II types were obtained from metadata supplied by the sample provider rather than from assay-based typing.

Participants in the prospective study were aged 18 to 89 years, lived in about two dozen United States geographic areas, and enrolled through a virtual design. In the prospective study, participants were assigned to cohorts based on the clinical history participants reported in a screening survey and a study questionnaire. In the prospective study, whole blood, serum and a nasopharyngeal or oropharyngeal swab were collected from each participant by mobile phlebotomists. Additional blood draws and questionnaires over an approximately 2-month period could optionally be provided by prospective study participants. Prospective study blood samples were shipped either frozen or at room temperature before DNA extraction. General conclusions and limits of the study: The quantity of clinical and demographic metadata differed by source and by participant and was supplied without curation.

TCRbeta CDR3 regions were amplified from genomic DNA by means of the immunoSEQ Assay, a bias-controlled multiplex PCR. In the paper's pipeline: Within the assay, amplification of reference gene primers was used to estimate how many nucleated cells each sample contained. To quantify the absolute abundance of each unique TCRbeta CDR3 rearrangement, sequence reads were collapsed and filtered. For each sample, productive Simpson clonality was calculated as the square root of Simpson's diversity index across productive rearrangements. TCRdb obtained this table from immuneACCESS and retained in-frame rearrangements with V and J assigned. These tables miss some clones; where compared with another copy, unresolved V genes account for less than half of the shortfall, and the remainder is unexplained. The V and J calls and clone size were taken over from that table, and D and trimming were inferred from the DNA. Here the sample has approximately 260,000 clones; around 85% occur a single time. The leading ten clones occupy 2.5% to 3.5% of the sample.

This TCR was recovered from a middle-aged woman with acute COVID-19. The rearranged chain carries TRBV4-2 and TRBJ2-1, with the D gene call left open. The sample was PBMCs or T cells enriched from blood (not recorded which). The CDR3 here reads CASSQVSDSYNEQFF. The sequenced DNA: TGTGCCAGCAGCCAAGTGAGTGACTCCTACAATGAGCAGTTCTTC.